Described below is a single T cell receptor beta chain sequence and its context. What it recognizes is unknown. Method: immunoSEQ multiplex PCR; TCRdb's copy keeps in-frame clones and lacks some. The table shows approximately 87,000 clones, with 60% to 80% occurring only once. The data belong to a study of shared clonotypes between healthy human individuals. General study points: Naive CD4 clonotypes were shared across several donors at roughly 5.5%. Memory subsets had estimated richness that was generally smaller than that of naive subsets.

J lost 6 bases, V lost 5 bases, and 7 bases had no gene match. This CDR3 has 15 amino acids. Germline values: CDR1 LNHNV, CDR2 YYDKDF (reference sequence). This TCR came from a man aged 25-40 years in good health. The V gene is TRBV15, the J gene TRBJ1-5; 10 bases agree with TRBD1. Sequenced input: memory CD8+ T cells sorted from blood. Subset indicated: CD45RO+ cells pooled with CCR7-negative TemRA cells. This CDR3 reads CATSGGQGLGQPQHF. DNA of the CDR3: TGTGCCACCAGCGGGGGACAGGGGTTGGGTCAGCCCCAGCATTTT.